The text below deals with one T cell receptor (beta chain). Its antigen is unidentified. These data originate in a study of cytomegalovirus exposure and HLA in healthy donors. Study at large: Earlier findings included 90 million to 120 million unique TCR beta sequences obtained from some 180 million T cells. Findings of the study overall: As was reported, the classifier diagnosed cytomegalovirus status with high specificity and sensitivity. Across donors, sequencing depth was assumed by presence/absence analyses to be roughly uniform.

The PCR ran on 60 Vbeta and 13 Jbeta primers. Measured with immunoSEQ multiplex PCR; TCRdb has only the in-frame clones, and not every one. The sample lists 150,000 to 200,000 clones, 70% to 80% occurring once. The germline V gene encodes CDR1 SQVTM and CDR2 ANQGSEA. The V end was cut by 4 bases, the J end by 1 base, with 14 bases between. The CDR3 has 14 residues. This TCR derives from a woman between 45 and 60 years old in good health and CMV-seronegative. Sequenced sample: PBMCs. This chain uses TRBV29-1 with TRBJ2-7; TRBD1 might be the D (6 bases). As DNA, the CDR3 is TGCAGCGTTGCCAGGGGCTTAAATTCCTACGAGCAGTACTTC. It encodes CSVARGLNSYEQYF.